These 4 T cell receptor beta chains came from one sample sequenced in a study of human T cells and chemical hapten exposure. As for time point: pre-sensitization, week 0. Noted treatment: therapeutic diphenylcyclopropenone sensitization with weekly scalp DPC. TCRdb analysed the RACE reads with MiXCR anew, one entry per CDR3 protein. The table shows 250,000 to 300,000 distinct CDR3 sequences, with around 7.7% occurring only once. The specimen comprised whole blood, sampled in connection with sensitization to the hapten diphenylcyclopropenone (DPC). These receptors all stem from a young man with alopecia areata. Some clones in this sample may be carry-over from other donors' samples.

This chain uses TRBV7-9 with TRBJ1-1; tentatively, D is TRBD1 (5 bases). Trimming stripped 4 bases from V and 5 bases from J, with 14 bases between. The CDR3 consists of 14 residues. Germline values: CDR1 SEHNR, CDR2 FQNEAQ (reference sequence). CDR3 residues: CASSSRVLRTEAFF. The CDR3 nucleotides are TGTGCCAGCAGCTCCAGGGTTTTGAGGACTGAAGCTTTCTTT.

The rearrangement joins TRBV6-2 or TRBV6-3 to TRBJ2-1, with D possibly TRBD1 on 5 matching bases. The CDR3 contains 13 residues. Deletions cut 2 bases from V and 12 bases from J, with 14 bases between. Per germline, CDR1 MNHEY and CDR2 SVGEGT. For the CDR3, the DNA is TGTGCCAGCAGTTACACATCTGCCAGGGTGCAGTTCTTC. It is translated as CASSYTSARVQFF.

The CDR3 region is CASSRTGMLGPKNIQYF. The DNA for the CDR3 is TGCGCCAGCAGCCGGACCGGGATGCTCGGGCCCAAAAACATTCAGTACTTC. The chain combines TRBV4-1 with TRBJ2-4; maybe TRBD2 (5 bases). CDR3 size: 17 residues. Deletions cut 4 bases from V and 2 bases from J, with 18 bases between. The germline V gene has CDR1 MGHRA and CDR2 YSYEKL.

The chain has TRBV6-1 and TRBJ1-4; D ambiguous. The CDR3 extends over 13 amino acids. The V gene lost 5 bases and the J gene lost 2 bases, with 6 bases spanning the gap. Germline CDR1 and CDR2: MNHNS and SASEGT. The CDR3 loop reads CASSWQTNEKLFF. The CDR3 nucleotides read TGTGCCAGCAGTTGGCAGACTAATGAAAAACTGTTTTTT.